The 4 T cell receptor beta chains presented below share a single source sample, sequenced in a study of cytomegalovirus exposure and HLA in healthy donors. PCR primers comprised 60 Vbeta and 13 Jbeta primers. Measured with immunoSEQ multiplex PCR; TCRdb has only the in-frame clones, and not every one. The top ten clones hold about 3% of a sample with about 160,000 clones, 60% to 85% of them seen once. Sequences were obtained from PBMCs. All receptors come from a woman aged 50 to 60 in good health and CMV-seropositive.

The genes are TRBV10-3 and TRBJ1-6; tentative D call: TRBD1 (6 bases). The length of the CDR3 is 15 residues. V was clipped by 4 bases and J by 8 bases, with 15 bases between them. CDR1 is ENHRY, CDR2 SYGVKD, per germline. The CDR3 DNA sequence: TGTGCCATCAGTGCGAGGGGGGGGTGGGATTCACCCCTCCACTTT. It codes for CAISARGGWDSPLHF.

This clone was seen just once. The CDR3 spells CASSEFGQGGTQHF. CDR3 sequence (DNA): TGTGCCAGCAGTGAATTTGGGCAGGGCGGAACCCAGCATTTT. V gene TRBV2 combines with J gene TRBJ1-5; D is possibly TRBD1 (5 bases). The CDR3 length is 14 residues. CDR1 and CDR2 (germline): SNHLY, FYNNEI. V was shortened by 2 bases and J by 11 bases, with 16 bases between the two germline ends. Supplemented by reference TRBV2 and TRBJ1-5, the full variable domain reads EPEVTQTPSHQVTQMGQEVILRCVPISNHLYFYWYRQILGQKVEFLVSFYNNEISEKSEIFDDQFSVERPDGSNFTLKIRSTKLEDSAMYFCASSEFGQGGTQHFGDGTRLSIL.

V gene TRBV7-8 combines with J gene TRBJ2-1; 9 bases fit TRBD1. Germline CDR1 is SGHVS and CDR2 is FQNEAQ. V shed 4 bases and J 5 bases; nucleotides not matched to a gene: 9. The CDR3 loop spans 16 amino acids. Here the CDR3 DNA reads TGTGCCAGCAGCTATTTCGACAGGGGGGTACACAATGAGCAGTTCTTC. Translated: CASSYFDRGVHNEQFF.

This clone was seen only a few times. The chain carries TRBV4-1 and TRBJ1-1; D gene ambiguous. The V gene lost 2 bases and the J gene lost 1 base, with 11 bases spanning the gap. The germline CDR1 and CDR2 sequences are MGHRA and YSYEKL. The CDR3 has 15 amino acids. The CDR3: CASSQQYGGNTEAFF. The CDR3 region has the DNA TGCGCCAGCAGCCAACAATATGGCGGGAACACTGAAGCTTTCTTT.